The following is a T cell receptor (beta chain) sequence with its context. Generated by immunoSEQ multiplex PCR, the TCRdb table keeps only in-frame clones and is missing some. The repertoire holds roughly 560,000 clones, with around 78% as singletons. The data were obtained in a study of shared T cell receptors in the human thymus. CDR1 and CDR2 from the germline V gene are SNHLY and FYNNEI. V dropped 9 bases and J dropped 0 bases, with 12 bases sitting between them. The CDR3 covers 14 residues. The sample was also reused in another study, on human thymus T cells. That source reports: Thymus tissue was removed during corrective cardiac surgery. V and J genes seemed to be used with bias in thymic and blood repertoires. Thymic repertoires from unrelated individuals overlapped highly, related research reported.

Sequenced sample: thymocytes. This TCR derives from a boy less than two years old with a congenital heart defect. The V gene is TRBV2, the J gene TRBJ2-1; D is ambiguous. The CDR3 is CARSLGISYNEQFF. The CDR3 nucleotides are TGTGCCAGGTCCCTAGGCATCTCCTACAATGAGCAGTTCTTC.